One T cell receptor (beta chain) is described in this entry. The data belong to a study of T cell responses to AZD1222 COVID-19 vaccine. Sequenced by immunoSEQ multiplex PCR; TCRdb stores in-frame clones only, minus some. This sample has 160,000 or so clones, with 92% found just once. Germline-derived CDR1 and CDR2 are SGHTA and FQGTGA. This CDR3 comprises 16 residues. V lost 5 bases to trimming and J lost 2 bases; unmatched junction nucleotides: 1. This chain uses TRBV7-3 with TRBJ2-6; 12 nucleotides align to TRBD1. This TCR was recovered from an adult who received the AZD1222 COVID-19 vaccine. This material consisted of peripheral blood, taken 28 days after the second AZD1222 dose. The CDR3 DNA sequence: TGTGCCAGCAGCGGGACAGGGGGCCCTGGGGCCAACGTCCTGACTTTC. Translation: CASSGTGGPGANVLTF.